A single sample gave rise to the 8 T cell receptor beta chains below, sequenced in a study of T cell changes during pregnancy in multiple sclerosis. The assay was immunoSEQ multiplex PCR, and TCRdb's table has in-frame clones only and misses some. The sample shows about 30,000 clones, around 89% of them seen only once. The input for sequencing was CD4+ T cells from peripheral blood mononuclear cells, taken in the first trimester of pregnancy. The receptor set was obtained from a female donor in good health, enrolled as a control in a pregnancy study.

The chain links TRBV4-3 to TRBJ2-1; D perhaps matches TRBD2 (6 bases). Trimming left V 7 bases short and J 8 bases short, with 18 bases between. Germline CDR1 and CDR2: LGHNA and YSLEER. The CDR3 is 14 residues long. CDR3 DNA: TGCGCCAGCAACTTAGGCCTAGCGATCGATGAGCAGTTCTTC. It yields the protein CASNLGLAIDEQFF.

This chain joins TRBV5-1 and TRBJ2-3; TRBD1 is a possible D gene (6 bases). The CDR3 has 15 residues. In germline, CDR1 is SGHRS, CDR2 YFSETQ. V lost 3 bases and J lost 3, with 14 bases in between. The CDR3 sequence is CASSSPGQPTDTQYF. CDR3 sequence (DNA): TGCGCCAGCAGCTCGCCAGGACAGCCAACAGATACGCAGTATTTT. Drawing the rest from reference TRBV5-1 and TRBJ2-3, the complete variable domain is KAGVTQTPRYLIKTRGQQVTLSCSPISGHRSVSWYQQTPGQGLQFLFEYFSETQRNKGNFPGRFSGRQFSNSRSEMNVSTLELGDSALYLCASSSPGQPTDTQYFGPGTRLTVL.

The DNA for the CDR3 is TGTGCCACCAGCAGGACCCAGGGGGCGATTGGCTACACCTTC. Its translation: CATSRTQGAIGYTF. The V and J genes are TRBV15 and TRBJ1-2; 8 positions agree with TRBD1. Germline V gives CDR1 LNHNV, CDR2 YYDKDF (reference sequence). Unmatched junction bases numbered 7, after V lost 3 bases and J lost 7 bases. The CDR3 has 14 amino acids.

The V gene is TRBV4-1, the J gene TRBJ2-2, with 7 bases that match TRBD2. V shed 2 bases, J shed 0 bases, and the junction held 3 bases outside the gene matches. Germline values: CDR1 MGHRA, CDR2 YSYEKL. The CDR3 has 16 residues. The CDR3 DNA is TGCGCCAGCAGCCAACTCAGCGGGGCGAACACCGGGGAGCTGTTTTTT. Translation: CASSQLSGANTGELFF.

V is TRBV30 and J is TRBJ2-7; maybe TRBD2 (5 bases). In germline, CDR1 is GTSNPN, CDR2 SVGIG (reference sequence). The V end lost 7 bases, the J end lost 6 bases, and 22 bases lay between the germline ends. This CDR3 contains 14 residues. CDR3 amino acids: CAYRSGSGPGEQYF. CDR3 nucleotide sequence: TGTGCCTACCGGTCGGGCAGCGGACCGGGCGAGCAGTACTTC.

This clone was picked up one time. The chain uses TRBV27 and TRBJ2-1; 15 nucleotides agree with TRBD2. The germline CDR1 and CDR2 sequences are MNHEY and SMNVEV (reference sequence). After removal of 5 bases from V and 0 bases from J, the junction contained 11 bases not matched to a gene. The CDR3 contains 20 residues. The CDR3 sequence is CASSTPGLAGGRSSYNEQFF. In nucleotides, the CDR3 is TGTGCCAGCAGTACTCCCGGACTAGCGGGAGGGCGAAGCTCCTACAATGAGCAGTTCTTC.

The chain uses TRBV9 and TRBJ1-1; 8 nucleotides align to TRBD1. Looked up from germline, CDR1 is SGDLS and CDR2 is YYNGEE. The CDR3 is 14 residues long. V lost 3 bases to trimming and J lost 7 bases; unmatched junction nucleotides: 8. Here the CDR3 DNA reads TGTGCCAGCAGCGCCAGGGGGCGGATTGGTGAAGCTTTCTTT. This codes for CASSARGRIGEAFF. Supplemented by reference TRBV9 and TRBJ1-1, the full variable domain reads DSGVTQTPKHLITATGQRVTLRCSPRSGDLSVYWYQQSLDQGLQFLIQYYNGEERAKGNILERFSAQQFPDLHSELNLSSLELGDSALYFCASSARGRIGEAFFGQGTRLTVV.

The chain employs TRBV28 and TRBJ1-1, with 9 bases identical to TRBD1. V dropped 6 bases and J dropped 10; count of bases not matched to a gene: 12. Germline CDR1 is MDHEN and CDR2 is SYDVKM. This CDR3 has 14 residues. CDR3 coding DNA: TGTGCCAGCAGCCGTGCGGGACAGGGTGGAGTAGCTTTCTTT. It specifies CASSRAGQGGVAFF.